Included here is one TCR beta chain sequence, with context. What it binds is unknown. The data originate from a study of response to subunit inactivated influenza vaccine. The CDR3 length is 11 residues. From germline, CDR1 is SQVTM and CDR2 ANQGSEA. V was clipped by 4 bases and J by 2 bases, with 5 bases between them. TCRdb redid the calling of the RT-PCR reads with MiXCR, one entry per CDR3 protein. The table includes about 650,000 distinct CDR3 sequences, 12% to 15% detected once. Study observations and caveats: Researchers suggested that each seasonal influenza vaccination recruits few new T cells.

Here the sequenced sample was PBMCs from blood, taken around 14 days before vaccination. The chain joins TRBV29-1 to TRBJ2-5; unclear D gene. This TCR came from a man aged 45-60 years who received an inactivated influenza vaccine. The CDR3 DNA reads TGCAGCGTTGTTCCGCAAGAGACCCAGTACTTC. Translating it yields CSVVPQETQYF.